This T cell receptor beta chain was sequenced during a study of T cells in localized non-small cell lung cancer. Remarks on this clone: No antigen is known for it.

Some clones are missing from TCRdb's copy, which holds only in-frame ones; the method was immunoSEQ multiplex PCR. Here the sample spans about 30,000 clones, 88% being singletons. Germline V CDR1 and CDR2: LNHDA, SQIVND (reference sequence). This CDR3 region has 15 residues. Unmatched junction bases numbered 7, after V lost 5 bases and J lost 7 bases. Whole-study findings and limits: Heterogeneity remains possible because sequencing was limited to only one tumor region.

The chain carries TRBV19 and TRBJ2-1; TRBD1 matches at 11 bases. Sample: peripheral blood, taken before any cancer treatment. This clonotype was sampled from a female donor older than 55 with stage III squamous cell lung carcinoma. CDR3 protein: CASSSGQGARNEQFF. CDR3 in DNA: TGTGCCAGTAGTTCCGGACAGGGGGCGCGGAATGAGCAGTTCTTC.